This T cell receptor beta chain was obtained from a study of OX40 agonist ivuxolimab in advanced cancers. Details on this clone: As yet, its antigen is unknown.

The V gene's germline CDR1 is MNHEY and CDR2 SVGAGI. The CDR3 is 15 residues long. V lost 7 bases to trimming and J lost 6 bases; unmatched junction nucleotides: 12. Data came from immunoSEQ multiplex PCR; TCRdb stores just in-frame clones and leaves some out. Among 30,000 to 45,000 clones listed, about 90% were seen once. The study, taken as a whole, reports: At 0.1 to 3.0 mg/kg and by week 6, clonal expansion occurred in CD4+ and CD8+ blood T cells.

This TCR was recovered from an adult with an advanced solid tumor such as melanoma, head and neck, liver or kidney cancer. Sequenced here: CD4+ or CD8+ T cells sorted from blood, sampled in a trial of the OX40 agonist ivuxolimab. The chain couples TRBV6-5 to TRBJ1-2; 9 nucleotides align to TRBD1. The CDR3 DNA is TGTGCCAGCACCCGCGGGACAGGGTGGTTGGATGGCTACACCTTC. Residues: CASTRGTGWLDGYTF.